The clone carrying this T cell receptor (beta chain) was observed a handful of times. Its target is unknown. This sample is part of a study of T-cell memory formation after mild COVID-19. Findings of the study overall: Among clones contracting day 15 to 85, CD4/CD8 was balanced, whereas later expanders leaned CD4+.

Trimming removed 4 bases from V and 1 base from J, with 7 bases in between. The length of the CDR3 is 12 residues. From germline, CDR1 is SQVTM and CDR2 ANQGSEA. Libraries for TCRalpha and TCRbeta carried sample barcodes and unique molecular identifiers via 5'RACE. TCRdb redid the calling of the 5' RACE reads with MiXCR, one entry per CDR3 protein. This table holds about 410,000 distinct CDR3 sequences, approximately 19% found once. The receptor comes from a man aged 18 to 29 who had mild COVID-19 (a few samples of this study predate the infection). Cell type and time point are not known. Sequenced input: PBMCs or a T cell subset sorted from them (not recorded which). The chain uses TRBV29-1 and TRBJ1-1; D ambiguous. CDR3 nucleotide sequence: TGCAGCGTTGTTAACTGGAACACTGAAGCTTTCTTT. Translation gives CSVVNWNTEAFF.